What follows describes a single T cell receptor (beta chain). Antigen specificity is unknown. This specimen includes other DNA sequences encoding the same CDR3. Partitioning of CD4+ cells yielded a CD45RA+ naive subset and a CD45RA-negative memory subset. Deep was the level used in running the assay. Repertoires were generated with immunoSEQ multiplex PCR, while TCRdb's copy carries only in-frame clones and drops some. Of 1.5 million to 1.9 million clones listed, 95% to 99% are singletons. This specimen belongs to a study of shared clonotypes between healthy human individuals. Findings of the study overall: Sampling included only blood; tissue repertoires likely differ. Compared with clonotypes that all four donors shared, non-shared clonotypes had lower generation probabilities.

Per germline, CDR1 SGHTA and CDR2 FQGNSA. V lost 1 base and J 5 bases, leaving 9 bases between the germline ends. The length of the CDR3 is 14 residues. The clonotype originates from a man under 40 in good health. The sequencing input was naive CD4+ T cells sorted from blood. Noted subset: CD45RA+ positively selected. The chain links TRBV7-2 to TRBJ1-5; D is undetermined. The CDR3 here is CASSLDSTYQPQHF. CDR3 bases: TGTGCCAGCAGCTTAGATAGTACATATCAGCCCCAGCATTTT.